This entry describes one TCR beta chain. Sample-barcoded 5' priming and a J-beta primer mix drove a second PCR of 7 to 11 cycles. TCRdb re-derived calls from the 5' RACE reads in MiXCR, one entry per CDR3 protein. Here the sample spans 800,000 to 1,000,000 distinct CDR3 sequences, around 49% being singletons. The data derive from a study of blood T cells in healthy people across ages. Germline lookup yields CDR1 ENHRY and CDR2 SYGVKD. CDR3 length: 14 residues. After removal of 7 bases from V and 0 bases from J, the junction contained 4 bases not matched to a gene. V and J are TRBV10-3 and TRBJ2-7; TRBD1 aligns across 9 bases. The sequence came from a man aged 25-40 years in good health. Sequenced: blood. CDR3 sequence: CAITGTGSSYEQYF. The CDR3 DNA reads TGTGCCATCACCGGGACAGGGAGCTCCTACGAGCAGTACTTC.